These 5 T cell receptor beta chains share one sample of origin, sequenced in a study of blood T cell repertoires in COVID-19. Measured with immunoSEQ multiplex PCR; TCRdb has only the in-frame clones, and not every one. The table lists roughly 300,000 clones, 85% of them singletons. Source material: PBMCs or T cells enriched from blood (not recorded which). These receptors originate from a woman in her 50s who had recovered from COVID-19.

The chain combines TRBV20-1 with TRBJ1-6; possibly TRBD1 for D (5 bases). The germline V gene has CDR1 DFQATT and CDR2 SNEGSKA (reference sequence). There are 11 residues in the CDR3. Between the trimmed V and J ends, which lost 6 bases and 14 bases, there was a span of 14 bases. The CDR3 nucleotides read TGCAGTGCAGGGGTTGTTCGGGCCCTCCACTTT. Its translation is CSAGVVRALHF.

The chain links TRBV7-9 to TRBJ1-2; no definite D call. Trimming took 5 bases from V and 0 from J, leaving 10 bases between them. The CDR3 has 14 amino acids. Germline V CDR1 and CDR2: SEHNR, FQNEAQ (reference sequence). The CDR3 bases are TGTGCCAGCAGCCCAGAGCGAGCTAACTATGGCTACACCTTC. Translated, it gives CASSPERANYGYTF.

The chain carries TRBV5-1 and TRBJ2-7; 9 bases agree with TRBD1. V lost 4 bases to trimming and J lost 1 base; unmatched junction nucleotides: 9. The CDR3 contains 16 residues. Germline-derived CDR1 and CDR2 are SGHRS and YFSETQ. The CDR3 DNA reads TGCGCCAGCAGCCCTCGGACAGGACAGGGGTCCTACGAGCAGTACTTC. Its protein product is CASSPRTGQGSYEQYF.

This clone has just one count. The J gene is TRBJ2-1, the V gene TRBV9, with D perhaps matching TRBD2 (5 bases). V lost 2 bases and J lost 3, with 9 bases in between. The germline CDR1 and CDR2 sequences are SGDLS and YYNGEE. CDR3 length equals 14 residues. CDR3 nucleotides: TGTGCCAGCAGCGTTCTGGACTTCTACAATGAGCAGTTCTTC. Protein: CASSVLDFYNEQFF. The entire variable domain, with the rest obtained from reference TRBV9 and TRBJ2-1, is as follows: DSGVTQTPKHLITATGQRVTLRCSPRSGDLSVYWYQQSLDQGLQFLIQYYNGEERAKGNILERFSAQQFPDLHSELNLSSLELGDSALYFCASSVLDFYNEQFFGPGTRLTVL.

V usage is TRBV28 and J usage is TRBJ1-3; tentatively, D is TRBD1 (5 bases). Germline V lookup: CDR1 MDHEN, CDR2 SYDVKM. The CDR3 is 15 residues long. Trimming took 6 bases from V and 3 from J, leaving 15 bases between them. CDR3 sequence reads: CASSPAGTGGNTIYF. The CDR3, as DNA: TGTGCCAGCAGCCCGGCGGGGACTGGTGGAAACACCATATATTTT.